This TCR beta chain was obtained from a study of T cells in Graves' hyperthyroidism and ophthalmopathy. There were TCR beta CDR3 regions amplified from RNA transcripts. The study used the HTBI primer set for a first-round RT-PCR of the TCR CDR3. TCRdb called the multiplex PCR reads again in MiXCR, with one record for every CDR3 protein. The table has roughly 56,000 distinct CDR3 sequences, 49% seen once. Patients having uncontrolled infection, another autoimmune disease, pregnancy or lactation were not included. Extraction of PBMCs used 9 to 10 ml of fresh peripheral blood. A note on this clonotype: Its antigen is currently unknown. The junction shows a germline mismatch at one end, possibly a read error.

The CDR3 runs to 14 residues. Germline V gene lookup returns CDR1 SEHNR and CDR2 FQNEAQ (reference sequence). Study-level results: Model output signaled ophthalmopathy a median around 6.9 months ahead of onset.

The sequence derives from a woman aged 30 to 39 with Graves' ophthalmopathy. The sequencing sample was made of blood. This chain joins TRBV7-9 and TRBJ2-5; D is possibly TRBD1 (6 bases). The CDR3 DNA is TGTGCCAGCAGCTCACCCGGGACACAAGAGGCCCAGTACTTC. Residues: CASSSPGTQEAQYF.